The T cell receptor beta chain described here comes from a study of T-cell reconstitution after alpha-beta-depleted transplantation in children. General observations from the study: From newly produced T cells came most of the T-cell counts and diversity one year after transplant.

In this sample, this clonotype turned up a few times. Its cognate antigen is unknown. The germline V gene has CDR1 DFQATT and CDR2 SNEGSKA (reference sequence). This CDR3 spans 12 amino acids. The V gene lost 3 bases and the J gene lost 8 bases, with 13 bases spanning the gap. This sample's TCRbeta library carried unique molecular identifier barcodes. TCRdb re-derived calls from the PCR reads in MiXCR, one entry per CDR3 protein. The top ten clones hold around 5.3% of a sample with about 870,000 distinct CDR3 sequences, about 15% of them seen once. Specimen: PBMCs, mostly from graft donor cells, collected 360 days after TCRalphabeta/CD19-depleted stem cell transplant. The chain combines TRBV20-1 with TRBJ1-1, with D possibly TRBD1 on 5 matching bases. This sequence originates from a male patient younger than 18 who had a stem cell transplant for acute lymphoblastic leukemia, so the T cells may come from the graft donor. The CDR3 DNA reads TGCAGTGCTAGCGGGGGAACAGCGGAAGCTTTCTTT. The encoded protein is CSASGGTAEAFF.